These 2 T cell receptor beta chains came from one sample sequenced in a study of identical twins. TCRdb passed the 5' RACE reads through MiXCR, listing each CDR3 protein once. The sample includes nearly 650,000 distinct CDR3 sequences, roughly 6.6% of them seen just once. The sample was also reused in another study, on yellow fever vaccine responses in identical twins.

Sequencing was carried out using PBMCs. These receptors were obtained from a woman aged 18-30 years in good health.

This clonotype was counted at least ten times. The rearrangement uses TRBV12-3 or TRBV12-4 and TRBJ1-6; D gene uncertain. This CDR3 is built from 16 residues. The V gene lost 3 bases and the J gene lost 7 bases, with 16 bases spanning the gap. The CDR3 sequence: CASSFGPFAQNSPLHF. For the CDR3, the DNA is TGTGCCAGCAGTTTCGGACCGTTTGCGCAGAATTCACCCCTCCACTTT.

Concerning this clonotype itself: The junction shows a germline mismatch at one end, possibly a read error. The rearrangement links TRBV20-1 to TRBJ2-3, with TRBD2 as a possible D gene (5 bases). The germline V gene has CDR1 DFQATT and CDR2 SNEGSKA (reference sequence). The CDR3 contains 16 residues. CDR3 in amino acids: CCARDDGLNPTDTQYF. The CDR3 DNA is TGCTGTGCTAGAGATGACGGACTGAACCCCACAGATACGCAGTATTTT.